The next 32 T cell receptor beta chains were all read from a single sample in a study of blood T cell repertoires in COVID-19. Profiling relied on immunoSEQ multiplex PCR, and the TCRdb table lists in-frame clones only, not all of them. The top ten hold roughly 19% of the sample, which has over 95,000 clones, approximately 90% seen once. What was sequenced was peripheral blood. The receptor set was obtained from a human donor with acute or convalescent COVID-19. The donor label of this sample is uncertain.

This chain links TRBV27 with TRBJ2-7; TRBD2 matches 9 bases. The CDR3 is 14 residues long. The junction had 9 bases not matched to a gene; V was cut back by 6 bases and J by 6 bases. Germline V gene sequence: CDR1 MNHEY, CDR2 SMNVEV (reference sequence). The CDR3 sequence: CASSPGLAFPEQYF. DNA for the CDR3: TGTGCCAGCAGCCCAGGACTAGCGTTTCCCGAGCAGTACTTC.

CDR3 coding DNA: TGTGCCAGTACGGATCAGGGCACCACAGATACGCAGTATTTT. This codes for CASTDQGTTDTQYF. The J gene is TRBJ2-3, the V gene TRBV19; D possibly corresponds to TRBD1 (5 bases). Germline V CDR1 and CDR2: LNHDA, SQIVND (reference sequence). The CDR3 covers 14 residues. V lost 7 bases to trimming and J lost 2 bases, with 13 bases between them.

V is TRBV7-3 and J is TRBJ2-1, with 9 positions matching TRBD2. This CDR3 contains 17 residues. The V segment lost 2 bases and the J segment 7 bases; nucleotides outside the gene matches: 12. Germline V gene data show CDR1 as SGHTA and CDR2 as FQGTGA. For the CDR3, the DNA is TGTGCCAGCAGCTTACCCTATGCGGGGGGGCCTAAAAATGAGCAGTTCTTC. This translates into CASSLPYAGGPKNEQFF.

The chain has TRBV3-1 (or the pseudogene TRBV3-2) and TRBJ1-6; D is uncertain. The CDR3 loop spans 14 amino acids. Germline CDR1 LGHDT, CDR2 YNNKEL (reference sequence). The V and J ends lost 4 bases and 8 bases respectively, with 12 bases between them. The chain's CDR3 is CASSRREGDSPLHF. The CDR3 DNA is TGTGCCAGCAGCCGGAGAGAGGGAGATTCACCCCTCCACTTT.

The chain recombines TRBV5-6 with TRBJ1-6, with 8 bases fitting TRBD1. This CDR3 has 16 residues. The germline V gene has CDR1 SGHDT and CDR2 YYEEEE. V gave up 4 bases and J gave up 8 bases; unmatched junction bases: 11. DNA for the CDR3: TGTGCCAGCAGCGCCACCGTGACAGGGGATTATTCACCCCTCCACTTT. It codes for CASSATVTGDYSPLHF.

The chain is built from TRBV28 and TRBJ2-3; tentatively, D is TRBD1 (6 bases). CDR1 MDHEN and CDR2 SYDVKM come from the germline V gene. The V gene lost 6 bases and the J gene lost 3 bases, with 10 bases spanning the gap. The CDR3 runs 13 residues. CDR3 nucleotide sequence: TGTGCCAGCAGGGGGGCCGGAACAGATACGCAGTATTTT. It translates to CASRGAGTDTQYF.

The V call is TRBV5-4, the J call TRBJ2-3; TRBD2 agrees at 12 bases. The CDR3 sequence is 17 residues long. V trimming: 3 bases; J trimming: 2 bases; junction bases outside the gene matches: 7. The germline CDR1 and CDR2 sequences are SGHNT and YYREEE (reference sequence). The CDR3 DNA reads TGTGCCAGCAGCTCAAACCCTAGCGGGGGGGCCACAGATACGCAGTATTTT. Translation: CASSSNPSGGATDTQYF.

V usage is TRBV5-1 and J usage is TRBJ2-1; tentatively, D is TRBD2 (7 bases). V was shortened by 6 bases and J by 7 bases, with 20 bases between the two germline ends. The CDR3 has 15 amino acids. CDR1 SGHRS and CDR2 YFSETQ come from the germline V gene. This chain's CDR3 is CASTIGGAGENEQFF. Written as DNA, the CDR3 is TGCGCCAGCACCATAGGGGGGGCCGGAGAAAATGAGCAGTTCTTC. Together with reference TRBV5-1 and TRBJ2-1, the CDR3 gives the full variable domain: KAGVTQTPRYLIKTRGQQVTLSCSPISGHRSVSWYQQTPGQGLQFLFEYFSETQRNKGNFPGRFSGRQFSNSRSEMNVSTLELGDSALYLCASTIGGAGENEQFFGPGTRLTVL.

The rearrangement uses TRBV3-1 (or the pseudogene TRBV3-2) and TRBJ2-7, with D unclear. Germline CDR1 and CDR2: LGHDT and YNNKEL (reference sequence). This CDR3 spans 12 amino acids. V lost 4 bases and J 3 bases, leaving 7 bases between the germline ends. CDR3 region: CASSLSIYEQYF. Written as DNA, the CDR3 is TGTGCCAGCAGCCTTTCCATCTACGAGCAGTACTTC.

This clone was observed a single time. V and J are TRBV7-3 and TRBJ2-1; TRBD2 matches 11 bases. With V trimmed by 5 bases and J by 2 bases, 2 bases remained unmatched. There are 15 residues in the CDR3. From germline, CDR1 is SGHTA and CDR2 FQGTGA. The chain's CDR3 is CASSKLAGAYNEQFF. CDR3 DNA: TGTGCCAGCAGCAAACTAGCGGGAGCCTACAATGAGCAGTTCTTC.

V gene TRBV5-8 combines with J gene TRBJ2-1, with TRBD2 as a possible D gene (6 bases). V gave up 2 bases and J gave up 3 bases, with 9 bases separating them. The germline CDR1 and CDR2 sequences are SGHTS and YDEGEE. The CDR3 sequence is 14 residues long. CDR3 DNA: TGTGCCAGCAGCTTCGGGGACTTCTACAATGAGCAGTTCTTC. Translation gives CASSFGDFYNEQFF.

The gene calls are TRBV9 and TRBJ2-1; D is unclear. The CDR3 is made up of 13 amino acids. Germline V gene lookup returns CDR1 SGDLS and CDR2 YYNGEE. V lost 3 bases and J 1 base, leaving 5 bases between the germline ends. The CDR3 DNA follows: TGTGCCAGCAGCGCTTATTCCTACAATGAGCAGTTCTTC. As protein: CASSAYSYNEQFF.

This clone was seen only once. This chain uses TRBV12-3 or TRBV12-4 with TRBJ1-1, with a weak D call TRBD1 (6 bases). The CDR3 is 13 amino acids. The V end lost 6 bases, the J end lost 8 bases, and 16 bases lay between the germline ends. The CDR3 nucleotides are TGTGCCAGCAGCCTAAGACAGGCTATAGAAGCTTTCTTT. Translating gives CASSLRQAIEAFF.

This clone was seen just once. The chain couples TRBV4-3 to TRBJ1-6; D is undetermined. The V gene's germline CDR1 is LGHNA and CDR2 YSLEER. This CDR3 comprises 15 residues. Trimming stripped 4 bases from V and 2 bases from J, with 9 bases between. CDR3 amino acids: CASSPQVAYNSPLHF. The CDR3 bases are TGCGCCAGCAGCCCTCAGGTGGCCTATAATTCACCCCTCCACTTT.

V usage is TRBV6-5 and J usage is TRBJ1-1, with TRBD1 matching over 11 bases. Germline V gene sequence: CDR1 MNHEY, CDR2 SVGAGI. V lost 10 bases, J lost 0 bases, and 4 bases stayed unmatched. The CDR3 totals 14 residues. The CDR3 DNA reads TGTGCCACCCGGACAGGGGGCCTGAACACTGAAGCTTTCTTT. It encodes CATRTGGLNTEAFF.

This chain connects TRBV23-1 to TRBJ1-5; 7 bases fit TRBD1. TRBV23-1 is known as an ORF, though its function is uncertain. With V trimmed by 4 bases and J by 0 bases, 6 bases remained unmatched. The CDR3 runs 16 residues. CDR3 in DNA: TGCGCCAGCAGTCGGGACAGCTGGATTAGCAATCAGCCCCAGCATTTT. It yields the protein CASSRDSWISNQPQHF.

The J gene is TRBJ2-7, the V gene TRBV4-1, with 10 bases identical to TRBD2. Germline V CDR1 and CDR2: MGHRA, YSYEKL. The trim removed 2 bases at V and 0 bases at J, leaving 1 base unmatched. The CDR3 contains 15 residues. The CDR3 DNA follows: TGCGCCAGCAGCCAACTAGCGGGAGCCTCCTACGAGCAGTACTTC. Translated, it gives CASSQLAGASYEQYF.

This clone occurred a few times. The chain uses TRBV19 and TRBJ1-1; maybe TRBD1 (6 bases). CDR3 length: 14 amino acids. V gave up 7 bases and J gave up 4 bases, with 16 bases separating them. Germline V gene sequence: CDR1 LNHDA, CDR2 SQIVND (reference sequence). The CDR3 protein is CASKTGPGATEAFF. CDR3 DNA sequence: TGTGCCAGTAAAACAGGGCCAGGCGCCACTGAAGCTTTCTTT.

The chain couples TRBV9 to TRBJ2-7; 9 positions match TRBD2. Germline CDR1 SGDLS, CDR2 YYNGEE. Trimming removed 3 bases from V and 4 bases from J; junction bases left unmatched: 11. The CDR3 totals 16 residues. In DNA, the CDR3 is TGTGCCAGCAGCGCGGACCCCGGGACTAGCCGATACGAGCAGTACTTC. Translation gives CASSADPGTSRYEQYF.

This chain connects TRBV18 to TRBJ1-5; TRBD1 aligns across 8 bases. The J segment lost 4 bases and the V segment lost 3 bases, leaving 11 bases of the junction unmatched. Germline loops: CDR1 KGHSH, CDR2 LQKENI. The CDR3 runs to 17 residues. CDR3 coding DNA: TGTGCCAGCTCACCCAGTACCGGGACAGGCCAGAATCAGCCCCAGCATTTT. Encoded protein: CASSPSTGTGQNQPQHF. Full variable domain (remainder filled in from reference TRBV18 and TRBJ1-5): NAGVMQNPRHLVRRRGQEARLRCSPMKGHSHVYWYRQLPEEGLKFMVYLQKENIIDESGMPKERFSAEFPKEGPSILRIQQVVRGDSAAYFCASSPSTGTGQNQPQHFGDGTRLSIL.

The J gene is TRBJ2-5, the V gene TRBV4-2; 9 bases agree with TRBD1. V was pared by 1 base and J by 4 bases, with 4 bases of the junction left unmatched. The CDR3 is 15 residues long. CDR1 and CDR2 (germline): LGHNA, YNFKEQ. DNA for the CDR3: TGTGCCAGCAGCCAAGGAGGGACAGGGTTAGAGACCCAGTACTTC. Protein product: CASSQGGTGLETQYF.

The chain links TRBV4-1 to TRBJ1-5; tentative D call: TRBD1 (5 bases). The germline gives CDR1 MGHRA, CDR2 YSYEKL. Trimming left V 2 bases short and J 5 bases short, with 7 bases between. The CDR3 covers 13 residues. The chain's CDR3 is CASSQQGYQPQHF. CDR3 nucleotide sequence: TGCGCCAGCAGCCAACAGGGATATCAGCCCCAGCATTTT.

The chain recombines TRBV15 with TRBJ2-2; D is undetermined. Germline V gene data show CDR1 as LNHNV and CDR2 as YYDKDF (reference sequence). CDR3 length: 13 amino acids. V lost 5 bases to trimming and J lost 4 bases, with 8 bases between them. CDR3 nucleotides: TGTGCCACCAGCTCTTCAGGCACCGGGGAGCTGTTTTTT. It yields the protein CATSSSGTGELFF.

This chain uses TRBV12-3 or TRBV12-4 with TRBJ2-3; D not resolved. V was clipped by 2 bases and J by 4 bases, with 7 bases between them. This CDR3 has 13 residues. The CDR3 DNA follows: TGTGCCAGCAGTTTACTAGGCGCAGATACGCAGTATTTT. It translates to CASSLLGADTQYF.

This clone has just one count. The rearrangement uses TRBV11-2 and TRBJ1-1, with D unresolved. V shed 6 bases and J shed 4 bases, with 12 bases lying between them. There are 13 residues in the CDR3. Germline V CDR1 and CDR2: SGHAT, FQNNGV. CDR3 nucleotide sequence: TGTGCCAGCAGAGTCACGGGGAGCACTGAAGCTTTCTTT. Translation gives CASRVTGSTEAFF.

The rearrangement joins TRBV19 to TRBJ2-1, with D hard to call. The V end was cut by 7 bases, the J end by 7 bases, with 20 bases between. CDR1 and CDR2 from the germline V gene are LNHDA and SQIVND (reference sequence). CDR3 length: 15 residues. The chain's CDR3 is CASTLSGSLSNEQFF. The CDR3, as DNA: TGTGCCAGTACCCTTTCGGGTAGCTTAAGTAATGAGCAGTTCTTC.

The chain combines TRBV12-3 or TRBV12-4 with TRBJ2-7; D gene ambiguous. V was cut by 6 bases and J by 5 bases, with 11 bases left in between. CDR3 length: 12 residues. CDR3 residues: CASSPTMNEQYF. CDR3 bases: TGTGCCAGCAGCCCTACGATGAACGAGCAGTACTTC.

This chain joins TRBV9 and TRBJ1-5; maybe TRBD1 (5 bases). V was pared by 0 bases and J by 5 bases, with 9 bases between. Germline values: CDR1 SGDLS, CDR2 YYNGEE. The CDR3 spans 14 residues. The CDR3 here is CASSVGQIDQPQHF. The CDR3 DNA reads TGTGCCAGCAGCGTAGGACAGATTGATCAGCCCCAGCATTTT.

The genes are TRBV18 and TRBJ2-3; TRBD2 matches 7 bases. J gave up 2 bases and V 5 bases, and 10 bases lay outside the gene matches. Per the germline V gene, CDR1 is KGHSH and CDR2 is LQKENI. The length of the CDR3 is 16 residues. The CDR3 nucleotides are TGTGCCAGCTCATTTGGACTAGTCCTCACCACAGATACGCAGTATTTT. Its translation is CASSFGLVLTTDTQYF.

The rearrangement joins TRBV19 to TRBJ2-1; 7 bases line up with TRBD2. The ends lost 5 bases at V and 5 bases at J; junction bases unmatched: 6. Germline-derived CDR1 and CDR2 are LNHDA and SQIVND (reference sequence). The CDR3 runs 14 residues. The CDR3 coding sequence is TGTGCCAGTAGTCTGGGGGGGACCAACAATGAGCAGTTCTTC. Translated, it gives CASSLGGTNNEQFF.

The chain joins TRBV5-8 to TRBJ2-7; 7 bases are a match to TRBD1. The CDR3 loop spans 14 amino acids. The J segment lost 3 bases and the V segment lost 4 bases, leaving 7 bases of the junction unmatched. From germline, CDR1 is SGHTS and CDR2 YDEGEE. The CDR3, as DNA: TGTGCCAGCAGCGCCGGGACAGCAAACTACGAGCAGTACTTC. As protein: CASSAGTANYEQYF.

In its sample, this clone was seen a few times. V and J are TRBV14 and TRBJ2-7; 10 positions match TRBD2. The germline V gene encodes CDR1 SGHDN and CDR2 FVKESK. After removal of 5 bases from V and 5 bases from J, the junction contained 6 bases not matched to a gene. The CDR3 loop spans 14 amino acids. In nucleotides, the CDR3 is TGTGCCAGCAGCAGCTCTAGCGGGAGCGACGAGCAGTACTTC. Translated, it gives CASSSSSGSDEQYF.